The source of this T cell receptor (beta chain) is a study of T cells after yellow fever vaccination. Background on the study: Those fractions that held only low numbers of cells were prepared using the SMART-Seq v4 Ultra Low Input RNA kit. Study-level findings and limits: Among primary-vaccination clones, most reappeared after the booster, at 95% to 96% for CD4 and more than 85% for CD8. A limited proportion of clonotypes was detected within both the CD4 and CD8 compartments.

This clonotype was detected ten times or more. Its target is unknown. The V gene's germline CDR1 is MNHEY and CDR2 SVGEGT. V was cut by 8 bases and J by 3 bases, with 17 bases left in between. The CDR3 contains 14 residues. By 5'RACE template switching, TCR cDNA was produced, with a universal primer site and UMIs added in the process. A single record per CDR3 protein comes from TCRdb applying MiXCR to the 5' RACE reads. The sample contains hundreds of thousands of distinct CDR3 sequences, 3.6% of which appear only once. This receptor was identified in a man between 18 and 29 years old who received the YFV17D yellow fever vaccine. The material sequenced was PBMCs, taken on the day of the yellow fever booster vaccination. The chain employs TRBV6-2 or TRBV6-3 and TRBJ2-7; D is perhaps TRBD1 (6 bases). CDR3 region: CASSRTVEFYEQYV. CDR3 sequence (DNA): TGTGCCAGCTCCCGGACAGTAGAATTCTACGAGCAGTACGTC.